These T cell receptor beta chains were read from a single sample in a study of T cells in Graves' hyperthyroidism and ophthalmopathy. Each CDR3 protein is one row after TCRdb ran MiXCR on the multiplex PCR reads. In the table there are around 400,000 distinct CDR3 sequences, more than 20% of which are singletons. Material: blood. These TCRs come from a man between 50 and 59 years old with Graves' hyperthyroidism. CDR3s include the opening cysteine and the closing phenylalanine or tryptophan. A D gene is named only where the DNA matches it firmly. A row's size may be missing; if present it is once, few, many or a size class.

CDR3 protein | CDR3 DNA | clone size | J gene | V gene | D gene | CDR3 length
CASSQESTDTQYF | TGTGCCAGCAGCCAAGAGAGCACAGATACGCAGTATTTT | few | TRBJ2-3 | TRBV14 | . | 13
CASSSPGQKYSGNTIYF | TGTGCCAGCAGTTCGCCGGGACAGAAGTACTCTGGAAACACCATATATTTT | . | TRBJ1-3 | TRBV12-3/TRBV12-4 | TRBD1 | 17
CASSPSLRDTQYF | TGTGCCAGCAGCCCTAGTTTACGAGATACGCAGTATTTT | many | TRBJ2-3 | TRBV7-9 | . | 13
CASSPLSGGTGDTQYF | TGTGCCAGCTCACCATTAAGCGGAGGGACGGGGGATACGCAGTATTTT | many | TRBJ2-3 | TRBV18 | . | 16
CASTPGGTGNTGELFF | TGTGCCAGCACCCCTGGCGGGACAGGGAACACCGGGGAGCTGTTTTTT | . | TRBJ2-2 | TRBV28 | TRBD1 | 16
CASSRAGEDLNTEAFF | TGTGCCAGTAGCCGGGCCGGGGAAGATCTGAACACTGAAGCTTTCTTT | . | TRBJ1-1 | TRBV19 | . | 16
CASSLVFGEAETQYF | TGTGCCAGCAGCTTAGTGTTCGGGGAGGCGGAGACCCAGTACTTC | . | TRBJ2-5 | TRBV7-3 | . | 15
CASSRKALKSDEQFF | TGTGCCAGCAGCAGAAAAGCACTTAAATCGGATGAGCAGTTCTTC | many | TRBJ2-1 | TRBV12-3/TRBV12-4 | . | 15
CASVRSWNSPLHF | TGTGCCAGCGTCCGTAGCTGGAATTCACCCCTCCACTTT | . | TRBJ1-6 | TRBV25-1 | . | 13
CASSLQETGANVLTF | TGTGCCAGCAGCCTCCAGGAGACTGGGGCCAACGTCCTGACTTTC | . | TRBJ2-6 | TRBV2 | . | 15
CASSSEATQYF | TGTGCCAGCAGTAGCGAAGCTACGCAGTATTTT | few | TRBJ2-3 | TRBV27 | . | 11
CASGYSPLHF | TGTGCCAGCGGCTATTCACCCCTCCACTTT | few | TRBJ1-6 | TRBV28 | . | 10
CASGVVKQGPLFF | TGTGCCAGCGGCGTTGTAAAACAGGGCCCCCTGTTTTTT | few | TRBJ1-4 | TRBV2 | . | 13